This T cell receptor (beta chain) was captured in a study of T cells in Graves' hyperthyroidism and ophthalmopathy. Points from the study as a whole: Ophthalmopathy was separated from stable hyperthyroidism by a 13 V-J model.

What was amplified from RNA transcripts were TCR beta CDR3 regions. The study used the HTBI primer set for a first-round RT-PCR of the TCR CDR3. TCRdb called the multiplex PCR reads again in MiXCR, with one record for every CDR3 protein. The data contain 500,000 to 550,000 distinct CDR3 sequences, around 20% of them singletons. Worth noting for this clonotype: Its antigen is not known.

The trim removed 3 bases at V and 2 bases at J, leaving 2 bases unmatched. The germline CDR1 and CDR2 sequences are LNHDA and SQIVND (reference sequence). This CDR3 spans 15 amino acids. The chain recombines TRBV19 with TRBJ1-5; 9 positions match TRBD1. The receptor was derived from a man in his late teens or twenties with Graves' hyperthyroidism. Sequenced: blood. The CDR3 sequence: CASSIWTGGNQPQHF. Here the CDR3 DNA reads TGTGCCAGTAGTATCTGGACAGGGGGCAATCAGCCCCAGCATTTT.